One and the same sample provided the 25 T cell receptor beta chains below, sequenced in a study of CD8+ T cells in alopecia areata (dated by TCRdb to the late 2010s). This specimen's time point label, per the study, means: about 4 weeks on oral tofacitinib. Explained via the paper, the treatment or condition label denotes: oral pan-JAK inhibitor, 5-10 mg twice daily. The method behind the library was the immunoSEQ multiplex PCR assay. For TCR sequencing, RNA was extracted from every sample and reverse transcribed into cDNA to serve as template. TCRdb retrieved this table from immuneACCESS and kept in-frame rearrangements only. Not all clones are present; in checked studies, unresolved V genes account for under half, and no reason is known for the remainder. Counted in this sample were roughly 70,000 clones; 29% of them appeared once. The ten biggest clones cover under 15% of the sample. Sequences were derived from CD8+ T cells sorted from blood, sampled at week 4, from a patient treated with tofacitinib. These receptors all come from a human donor with alopecia areata.

V gene TRBV6-5 combines with J gene TRBJ2-1; TRBD2 might be the D (6 bases). Germline V gives CDR1 MNHEY, CDR2 SVGAGI. The CDR3 has 16 residues. The V end was cut by 0 bases, the J end by 0 bases, with 9 bases between. The chain's CDR3 is CASSYSTGSSYNEQFF. CDR3 in DNA: TGTGCCAGCAGTTACTCGACCGGGAGCTCCTACAATGAGCAGTTCTTC.

The CDR3 loop is CSARDIKTYEQYF. The CDR3 nucleotides read TGCAGCGCCAGGGACATCAAAACCTACGAGCAGTACTTC. The chain links TRBV29-1 to TRBJ2-7; D might be TRBD1 (6 bases). Germline V lookup: CDR1 SQVTM, CDR2 ANQGSEA. This CDR3 is 13 amino acids long. Between the trimmed V and J ends, which lost 7 bases and 2 bases, there was a span of 15 bases.

This clone is medium-sized within its sample. The gene calls are TRBV7-9 and TRBJ2-3, with a weak D call TRBD2 (6 bases). V dropped 2 bases and J dropped 4 bases, with 19 bases sitting between them. Germline CDR1 SEHNR, CDR2 FQNEAQ (reference sequence). The CDR3 is 17 amino acids. CDR3 sequence: CASSLPPEGRSPDTQYF. The CDR3, as DNA: TGTGCCAGCAGCTTACCGCCGGAGGGACGGAGTCCAGATACGCAGTATTTT.

In its sample, this clone was seen a few times. V usage is TRBV25-1 and J usage is TRBJ2-2; 9 bases line up with TRBD2. V lost 2 bases and J lost 4; bases outside the gene matches: 8. CDR1 and CDR2 (germline): MGHDK, SYGVNS. CDR3 length: 17 residues. The CDR3 loop is CASSEAIVAGATGELFF. CDR3 DNA sequence: TGTGCCAGCAGTGAAGCCATCGTAGCGGGAGCCACCGGGGAGCTGTTTTTT.

V usage is TRBV29-1 and J usage is TRBJ2-7, with TRBD2 matching 11 bases. Germline values: CDR1 SQVTM, CDR2 ANQGSEA. CDR3 length equals 13 residues. V lost 6 bases to trimming and J lost 3 bases; unmatched junction nucleotides: 4. DNA for the CDR3: TGCAGCGTCCGACTAGCGGGACTCTACGAGCAGTACTTC. It specifies CSVRLAGLYEQYF.

The rearrangement joins TRBV18 to TRBJ2-2; 8 positions match TRBD2. Germline CDR1 KGHSH, CDR2 LQKENI. CDR3 length: 16 amino acids. Trimming at V came to 2 bases and at J to 6 bases, leaving 8 bases not matched to a gene. This CDR3 is CASSPVAAGVSGELFF. For the CDR3, the DNA is TGTGCCAGCTCACCAGTAGCAGCGGGAGTTTCCGGGGAGCTGTTTTTT.

The chain is built from TRBV29-1 and TRBJ2-3; TRBD2 agrees at 8 bases. CDR1 and CDR2 (germline): SQVTM, ANQGSEA. The CDR3 sequence is 14 residues long. The trim removed 7 bases at V and 1 base at J, leaving 7 bases unmatched. The CDR3 region has the DNA TGCAGCGCGGGAGGGGCAGGGGGCACAGATACGCAGTATTTT. This gives the protein CSAGGAGGTDTQYF.

This clone was seen more than once but under ten times. The chain employs TRBV7-9 and TRBJ1-2; TRBD1 might be the D (5 bases). In germline, CDR1 is SEHNR, CDR2 FQNEAQ (reference sequence). With 7 bases removed from V and 2 bases from J, the gap between germline ends came to 14 bases. This CDR3 has 14 amino acids. In DNA form, the CDR3 reads TGTGCCAGCACCCCCGCGACAGAGAACTATGGCTACACCTTC. Its protein product is CASTPATENYGYTF.

This clone is a singleton in its sample. The V and J genes are TRBV15 and TRBJ2-7; the D gene is possibly TRBD2 (7 bases). Trimming took 4 bases from V and 6 from J, leaving 19 bases between them. Germline-derived CDR1 and CDR2 are LNHNV and YYDKDF (reference sequence). The CDR3 totals 15 residues. CDR3 sequence (DNA): TGTGCCACCAGCATGGTTGGGGGGGCGAGAGGCGAGCAGTACTTC. This sequence encodes CATSMVGGARGEQYF.

This clone was counted a few times. This rearrangement joins TRBV29-1 to TRBJ2-7, with a possible D match to TRBD2 (6 bases). The CDR3 is 13 residues long. From germline, CDR1 is SQVTM and CDR2 ANQGSEA. V shed 1 base and J shed 4 bases, with 11 bases lying between them. The CDR3 nucleotides read TGCAGCGTTGAAGTAGCGGTCGCATACGAGCAGTACTTC. Amino acid sequence: CSVEVAVAYEQYF.

The genes are TRBV29-1 and TRBJ2-6, with D unclear. V was pared by 4 bases and J by 1 base, with 14 bases between. The CDR3 runs 16 residues. The germline V gene encodes CDR1 SQVTM and CDR2 ANQGSEA. The CDR3 reads CSVVDPQGSGANVLTF. CDR3 in DNA: TGCAGCGTTGTGGACCCGCAAGGGTCTGGGGCCAACGTCCTGACTTTC.

This chain uses TRBV4-2 with TRBJ2-2; a possible D gene is TRBD2 (5 bases). Trimming shortened V by 4 bases and J by 3 bases, and 15 bases separated the two germline ends. There are 16 residues in the CDR3. The germline gives CDR1 LGHNA, CDR2 YNFKEQ. The CDR3 here is CASSPTVGSDTGELFF. CDR3 sequence (DNA): TGTGCCAGCAGCCCCACAGTTGGTAGCGACACCGGGGAGCTGTTTTTT.

The chain joins TRBV29-1 to TRBJ2-2, with 11 bases lining up with TRBD1. Germline assignment: CDR1 SQVTM and CDR2 ANQGSEA. This CDR3 contains 15 residues. Trimming cost V 7 bases and J 7 bases; bases outside gene matches: 11. The CDR3: CSASRDRGEVGELFF. For the CDR3, the DNA is TGCAGCGCCTCCCGGGACAGGGGGGAGGTCGGGGAGCTGTTTTTT.

In this sample, this clone turned up a few times. V and J are TRBV29-1 and TRBJ2-7; 11 bases match TRBD2. CDR1 is SQVTM and CDR2 is ANQGSEA in the germline V gene. The CDR3 is made up of 14 amino acids. The V gene end was trimmed by 6 bases and the J gene end by 0 bases; junction bases not matched to a gene: 4. The CDR3 nucleotides are TGCAGCGTAAGGACTAGCGGGCTCTCCTACGAGCAGTACTTC. Amino acids: CSVRTSGLSYEQYF.

The chain combines TRBV9 with TRBJ2-1; TRBD2 matches 9 bases. Per the germline V gene, CDR1 is SGDLS and CDR2 is YYNGEE. Trimming at V came to 2 bases and at J to 8 bases, leaving 11 bases not matched to a gene. This CDR3 contains 16 residues. This CDR3 reads CASSVGKRTSDDEQFF. CDR3 nucleotides: TGTGCCAGCAGCGTCGGGAAACGGACTAGCGACGATGAGCAGTTCTTC.

V is TRBV15 and J is TRBJ2-7, with 10 nucleotides matching TRBD1. V lost 3 bases, J lost 2 bases, and 4 bases stayed unmatched. Per germline, CDR1 LNHNV and CDR2 YYDKDF (reference sequence). This CDR3 is built from 15 residues. The CDR3 is CATSSLGQGAYEQYF. Written as DNA, the CDR3 is TGTGCCACCAGCAGCCTCGGACAGGGGGCCTACGAGCAGTACTTC.

The chain joins TRBV29-1 to TRBJ2-5; tentative D call: TRBD2 (6 bases). The CDR3 runs to 12 residues. Between the trimmed V and J ends, which lost 1 base and 5 bases, there was a span of 8 bases. Germline CDR1 reads SQVTM; CDR2 reads ANQGSEA. CDR3 residues: CSVEGGTETQYF. The CDR3 DNA reads as TGCAGCGTTGAAGGCGGGACCGAGACCCAGTACTTC.

This clone has a handful of counts. V usage is TRBV7-9 and J usage is TRBJ2-1; 10 nucleotides agree with TRBD2. Germline lookup yields CDR1 SEHNR and CDR2 FQNEAQ (reference sequence). V shed 4 bases and J 4 bases; nucleotides not matched to a gene: 7. The CDR3 has 16 residues. CDR3 DNA sequence: TGTGCCAGCAGCTCCCCACTAGCGGGGACATACAATGAGCAGTTCTTC. Translated, it gives CASSSPLAGTYNEQFF.

This clone turned up a few times. This chain joins TRBV28 and TRBJ1-1; 9 bases are shared with TRBD1. The germline CDR1 and CDR2 sequences are MDHEN and SYDVKM. J lost 1 base, V lost 2 bases, and 8 bases had no gene match. This CDR3 has 17 residues. CDR3 nucleotides: TGTGCCAGCAGTTTACCATTACAGGGGGCGCCGAACACTGAAGCTTTCTTT. Residues: CASSLPLQGAPNTEAFF.

The CDR3 protein is CAWTPSGTAMGEQYF. In DNA, the CDR3 is TGTGCCTGGACCCCTTCCGGGACAGCTATGGGCGAGCAGTACTTC. The chain couples TRBV30 to TRBJ2-7; 7 positions match TRBD1. Germline V gene data show CDR1 as GTSNPN and CDR2 as SVGIG (reference sequence). The CDR3 runs 15 residues. After removal of 4 bases from V and 6 bases from J, the junction contained 15 bases not matched to a gene.

J is TRBJ2-5 and V is TRBV29-1; 8 bases fit TRBD1. Germline CDR1 SQVTM, CDR2 ANQGSEA. This CDR3 spans 13 amino acids. V gave up 8 bases and J gave up 4 bases; unmatched junction bases: 9. As DNA, the CDR3 is TGCAGCTTACGAACAGGGGGAGGAGAGACCCAGTACTTC. Translated: CSLRTGGGETQYF.

This clone has only a few counts. This chain joins TRBV29-1 and TRBJ2-1; TRBD2 matches at 16 bases. Trimming cost V 5 bases and J 6 bases; bases outside gene matches: 4. The germline V gene encodes CDR1 SQVTM and CDR2 ANQGSEA. The CDR3 is 15 residues long. In nucleotides, the CDR3 is TGCAGCGTTCGGGGACTAGCGGGAGGGACCAATGAGCAGTTCTTC. Its protein product is CSVRGLAGGTNEQFF.

At least ten counts were recorded for this clone. The chain is built from TRBV6-5 and TRBJ2-7; 8 positions agree with TRBD2. The germline gives CDR1 MNHEY, CDR2 SVGAGI. Unmatched junction bases numbered 5, after V lost 6 bases and J lost 4 bases. CDR3 length equals 13 residues. The CDR3 is CASRAGAVYEQYF. The CDR3, as DNA: TGTGCCAGCAGAGCGGGAGCAGTATACGAGCAGTACTTC.

This chain connects TRBV11-2 to TRBJ1-1; unclear D gene. Trimming stripped 3 bases from V and 7 bases from J, with 12 bases between. The length of the CDR3 is 13 residues. Germline V gene data show CDR1 as SGHAT and CDR2 as FQNNGV. The DNA of the CDR3 is TGTGCCAGCAGCTTTTTTGGAAGAGATGAAGCTTTCTTT. Translated, it gives CASSFFGRDEAFF. Combining the CDR3 with reference TRBV11-2 and TRBJ1-1 gives the whole variable domain EAGVAQSPRYKIIEKRQSVAFWCNPISGHATLYWYQQILGQGPKLLIQFQNNGVVDDSQLPKDRFSAERLKGVDSTLKIQPAKLEDSAVYLCASSFFGRDEAFFGQGTRLTVV.

V usage is TRBV23-1 and J usage is TRBJ2-1; 7 positions agree with TRBD1. TRBV23-1 is designated an ORF whose function remains uncertain. V lost 0 bases, J lost 2 bases, and 4 bases stayed unmatched. The CDR3 is made up of 16 amino acids. The CDR3: CASSQSSQGAYNEQFF. The CDR3 DNA is TGCGCCAGCAGTCAATCAAGTCAGGGGGCCTACAATGAGCAGTTCTTC.